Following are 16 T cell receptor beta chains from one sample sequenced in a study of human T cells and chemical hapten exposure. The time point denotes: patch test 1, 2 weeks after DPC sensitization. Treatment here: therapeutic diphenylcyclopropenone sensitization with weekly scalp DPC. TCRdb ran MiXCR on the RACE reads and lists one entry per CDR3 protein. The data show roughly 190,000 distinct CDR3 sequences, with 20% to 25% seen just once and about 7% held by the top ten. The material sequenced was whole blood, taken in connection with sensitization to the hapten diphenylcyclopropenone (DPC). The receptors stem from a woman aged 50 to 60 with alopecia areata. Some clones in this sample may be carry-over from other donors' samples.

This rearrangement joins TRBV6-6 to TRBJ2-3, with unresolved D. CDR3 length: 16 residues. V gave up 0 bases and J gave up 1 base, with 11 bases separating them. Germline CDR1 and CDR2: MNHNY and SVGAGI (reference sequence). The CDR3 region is CASSYSTRTRTDTQYF. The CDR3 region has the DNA TGTGCCAGCAGTTACTCGACCAGGACCCGCACAGATACGCAGTATTTT.

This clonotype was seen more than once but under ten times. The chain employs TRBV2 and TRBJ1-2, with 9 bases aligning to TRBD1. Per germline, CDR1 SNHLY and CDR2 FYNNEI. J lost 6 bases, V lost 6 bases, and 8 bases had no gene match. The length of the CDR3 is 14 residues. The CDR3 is CASRVTGGPDGYTF. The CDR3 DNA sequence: TGTGCCAGCAGGGTAACAGGGGGCCCAGATGGCTACACCTTC.

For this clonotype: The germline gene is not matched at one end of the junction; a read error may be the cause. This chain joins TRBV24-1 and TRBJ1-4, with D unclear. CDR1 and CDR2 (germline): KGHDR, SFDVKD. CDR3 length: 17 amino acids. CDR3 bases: TGCGCCACCAGTGACTATTTGGCCCCGGGCCCGGGTGAAAAACTGTTTTTT. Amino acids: CATSDYLAPGPGEKLFF.

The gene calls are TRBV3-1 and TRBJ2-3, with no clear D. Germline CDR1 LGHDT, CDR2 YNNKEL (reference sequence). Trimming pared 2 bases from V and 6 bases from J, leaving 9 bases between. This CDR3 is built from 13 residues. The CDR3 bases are TGTGCCAGCAGCCAAAGTCCCGGGGATACGCAGTATTTT. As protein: CASSQSPGDTQYF.

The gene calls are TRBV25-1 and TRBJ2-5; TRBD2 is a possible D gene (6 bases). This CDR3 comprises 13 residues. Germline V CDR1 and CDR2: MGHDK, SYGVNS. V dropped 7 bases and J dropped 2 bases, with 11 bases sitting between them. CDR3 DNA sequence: TGTGCCAGCATCGCCCGGGGGCAAGAGACCCAGTACTTC. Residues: CASIARGQETQYF.

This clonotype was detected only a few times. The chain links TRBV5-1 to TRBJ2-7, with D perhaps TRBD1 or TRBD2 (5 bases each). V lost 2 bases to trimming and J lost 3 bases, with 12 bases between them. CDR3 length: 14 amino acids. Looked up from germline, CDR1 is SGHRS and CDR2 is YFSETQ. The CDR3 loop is CASSFGDLNYEQYF. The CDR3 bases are TGCGCCAGCAGCTTCGGGGACCTGAACTACGAGCAGTACTTC.

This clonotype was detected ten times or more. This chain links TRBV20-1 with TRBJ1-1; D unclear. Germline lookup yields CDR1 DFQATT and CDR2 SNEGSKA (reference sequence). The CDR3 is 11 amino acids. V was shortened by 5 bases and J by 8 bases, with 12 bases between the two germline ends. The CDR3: CSAPVGKEAFF. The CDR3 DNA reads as TGCAGTGCTCCGGTCGGTAAGGAAGCTTTCTTT.

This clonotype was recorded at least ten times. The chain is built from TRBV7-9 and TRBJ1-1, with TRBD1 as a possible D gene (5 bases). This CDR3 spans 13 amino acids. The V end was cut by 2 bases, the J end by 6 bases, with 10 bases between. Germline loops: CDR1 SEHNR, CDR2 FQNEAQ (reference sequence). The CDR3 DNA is TGTGCCAGCAGCTTACAGGGCTTTGCTGAAGCTTTCTTT. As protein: CASSLQGFAEAFF.

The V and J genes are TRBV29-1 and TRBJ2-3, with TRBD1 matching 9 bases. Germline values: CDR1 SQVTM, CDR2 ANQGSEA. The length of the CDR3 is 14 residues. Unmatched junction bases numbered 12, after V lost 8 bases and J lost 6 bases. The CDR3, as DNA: TGCAGCATCTGGGACAGGGAGTTCGGTGATACGCAGTATTTT. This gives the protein CSIWDREFGDTQYF.

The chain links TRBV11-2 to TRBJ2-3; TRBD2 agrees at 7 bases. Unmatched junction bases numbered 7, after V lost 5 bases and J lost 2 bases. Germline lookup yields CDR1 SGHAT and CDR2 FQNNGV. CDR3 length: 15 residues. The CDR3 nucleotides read TGTGCCAGCAGCCTCATAGCGGGCCCCACAGATACGCAGTATTTT. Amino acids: CASSLIAGPTDTQYF.

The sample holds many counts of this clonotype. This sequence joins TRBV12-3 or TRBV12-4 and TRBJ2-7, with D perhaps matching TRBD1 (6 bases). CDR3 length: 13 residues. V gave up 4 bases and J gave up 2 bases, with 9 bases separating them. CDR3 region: CASSSHRAYEQYF. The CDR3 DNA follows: TGTGCCAGCAGTTCCCACAGGGCCTACGAGCAGTACTTC.

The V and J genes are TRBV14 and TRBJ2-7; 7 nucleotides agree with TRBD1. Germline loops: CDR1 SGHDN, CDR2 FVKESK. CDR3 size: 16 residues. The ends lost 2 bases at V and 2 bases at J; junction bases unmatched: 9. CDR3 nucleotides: TGTGCCAGCAGCCAACCAGGACAGGCAGTCCCCTACGAGCAGTACTTC. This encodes CASSQPGQAVPYEQYF.

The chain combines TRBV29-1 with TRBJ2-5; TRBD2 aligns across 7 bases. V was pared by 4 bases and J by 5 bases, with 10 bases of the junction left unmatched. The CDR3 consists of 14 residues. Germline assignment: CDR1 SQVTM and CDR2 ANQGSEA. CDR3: CSVGLAGPRETQYF. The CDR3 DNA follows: TGCAGCGTTGGTTTAGCGGGCCCGAGGGAGACCCAGTACTTC. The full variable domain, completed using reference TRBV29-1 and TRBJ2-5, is SAVISQKPSRDICQRGTSLTIQCQVDSQVTMMFWYRQQPGQSLTLIATANQGSEATYESGFVIDKFPISRPNLTFSTLTVSNMSPEDSSIYLCSVGLAGPRETQYFGPGTRLLVL.

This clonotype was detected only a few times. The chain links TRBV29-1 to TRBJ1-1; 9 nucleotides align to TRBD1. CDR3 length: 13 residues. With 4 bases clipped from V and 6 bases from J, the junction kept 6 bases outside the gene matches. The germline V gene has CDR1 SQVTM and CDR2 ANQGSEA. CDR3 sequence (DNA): TGCAGCGTTGCCGACAGGGGGTGGGCTGAAGCTTTCTTT. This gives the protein CSVADRGWAEAFF.

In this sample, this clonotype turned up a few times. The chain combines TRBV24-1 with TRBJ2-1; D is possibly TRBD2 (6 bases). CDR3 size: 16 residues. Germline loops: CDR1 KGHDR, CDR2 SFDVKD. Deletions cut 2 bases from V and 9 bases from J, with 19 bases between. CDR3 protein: CATSDSPASVGGEQFF. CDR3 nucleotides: TGTGCCACCAGTGATTCTCCGGCGTCGGTGGGAGGTGAGCAGTTCTTC.

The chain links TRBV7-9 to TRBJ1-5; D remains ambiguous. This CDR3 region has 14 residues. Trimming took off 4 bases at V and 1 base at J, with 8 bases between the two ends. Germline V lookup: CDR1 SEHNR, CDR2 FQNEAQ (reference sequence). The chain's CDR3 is CASSSGRSNQPQHF. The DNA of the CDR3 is TGTGCCAGCAGCTCAGGACGGAGCAATCAGCCCCAGCATTTT. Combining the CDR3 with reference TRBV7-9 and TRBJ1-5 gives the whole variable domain DTGVSQNPRHKITKRGQNVTFRCDPISEHNRLYWYRQTLGQGPEFLTYFQNEAQLEKSRLLSDRFSAERPKGSFSTLEIQRTEQGDSAMYLCASSSGRSNQPQHFGDGTRLSIL.